These T cell receptor beta chains were read from a single sample in a study of T cell responses to AZD1222 COVID-19 vaccine. TCRdb keeps only in-frame clones here, not all; method: immunoSEQ multiplex PCR. The sample has 150,000 to 180,000 clones, 86% seen once. The specimen was peripheral blood, collected on day 0 of MenACWY control vaccination. The receptors were gathered from an adult in good health. Both conserved end residues are trimmed from each CDR3. The D gene is left open where the match is weak. Clone size is shown for a subset of rows, as once, few, many or a class of expanded clone.

v_call	d_call	clone_size	cdr3_aa
TRBV6-6	NA	NA	ASTWTGEAF
TRBV11-3	TRBD2	NA	ASSLVLAGSTGELF
TRBV7-9	NA	NA	ASTPPGVSTDTQY
TRBV7-6	NA	once	ASSSPQGKIAEQY
TRBV7-9	TRBD1	NA	ASSSYLTQGTDYGYT
TRBV6-5	NA	NA	ASSYVGATEAF
TRBV19	NA	once	ASTAIGYDSPLH
TRBV27	NA	NA	ASSFTVTNYGYT
TRBV27	TRBD2	NA	ASSNPSGAGGDTQY
TRBV27	TRBD1	NA	ASSSGTVYGYT
TRBV11-1	NA	NA	ASSLGGQRDREQY
TRBV11-2	NA	NA	ASSLGDGGNTGELF
TRBV11-2	TRBD2	NA	ASSTYGTSSNEQF
TRBV6-1	NA	once	ASSERNRVISGYT
TRBV28	NA	NA	ASRPTGNSPLH
TRBV12-3/TRBV12-4	NA	NA	ASTQTRNTIY
TRBV5-5	NA	NA	ASSLFSGPYNEQF
TRBV27	NA	NA	ASSLSGDTEAF
TRBV6-1	TRBD1	NA	ASRERTGLGSYNEQF
TRBV25-1	TRBD2	NA	ASSAPGTSGLYQETQY
TRBV19	NA	NA	ASSMRGYQPQH
TRBV7-8	TRBD1	once	ASSPRDRVGAGELF
TRBV10-1	NA	NA	ASSEADSYGYT
TRBV5-4	NA	NA	ASSLHTGRQETQY
TRBV24-1	NA	NA	ATSDPKQSNEQF
TRBV3-1/TRBV3-2	TRBD2	NA	ASSPIGRSGGLETQY
TRBV19	NA	NA	ASSIGGSDPPPQH
TRBV4-2	NA	few	ASSHAGWTQKNTGELF
TRBV4-1	TRBD1	NA	ASSHKSGTGGFQPQH
TRBV18	NA	once	ASSPAENTDTQY
TRBV5-1	TRBD1	few	ASSEPAGGTEAF
TRBV29-1	NA	NA	SVRLQGTEAF
TRBV10-3	NA	NA	AIGSLNQPQH
TRBV11-3	TRBD2	NA	ASSKGLAGQSDTQY
TRBV19	NA	NA	ASRVPGANVLT
TRBV18	NA	NA	ASSPTYKDNEQF
TRBV30	NA	NA	AWRGGPEAF
TRBV6-2/TRBV6-3	NA	NA	ASRYTGVNTEAF
TRBV19	TRBD1	NA	ASSAPGQGSGGTGELF
TRBV19	NA	NA	ASSTSSTAVGNTEAF
TRBV6-5	NA	NA	ASTAMGGVTEAF
TRBV5-1	NA	once	ASSLGRQETQY
TRBV11-1	NA	NA	ASSLARGRVTEAF
TRBV29-1	NA	NA	SVGEGGVTEAF
TRBV6-4	TRBD2	NA	ASWTSGINLYQETQY
TRBV11-2	TRBD1	few	ASSSDRGPYNEQF
TRBV28	NA	NA	ASSSSARGAF
TRBV2	NA	once	ASRNQDTQY
TRBV27	NA	NA	ASSLRPISGEQF
TRBV12-3/TRBV12-4	NA	NA	ASSRRQETQY
TRBV29-1	TRBD2	NA	SVRSGGTDTQY
TRBV5-1	NA	NA	ASSRAGQEISYNEQF
TRBV28	NA	once	ASSLNLGRIFSGNTIY
TRBV28	NA	NA	ASGDPRGSSYNEQF
TRBV7-2	NA	NA	ASSSGGGQDEKLF
TRBV19	NA	NA	ASSISVYGYT
TRBV5-5	NA	NA	ASSLDLRLRETQY
TRBV5-1	NA	NA	ASSSLGTRDEKLF